This T cell receptor (beta chain) was identified in a study of blood T cell repertoires in COVID-19. The V gene end was trimmed by 5 bases and the J gene end by 4 bases; junction bases not matched to a gene: 7. Looked up from germline, CDR1 is SGHNT and CDR2 is YYREEE (reference sequence). The length of the CDR3 is 16 residues. This table comes from immunoSEQ multiplex PCR, and its TCRdb copy is limited to in-frame clones, with some not included. The table has 260,000 or so clones, nearly 85% seen once; the top ten hold around 9.2%. Material: peripheral blood. The chain couples TRBV5-4 to TRBJ2-6; 9 bases match TRBD1. This sequence originates from a human donor in a cohort sampled during active COVID-19. The DNA of the CDR3 is TGTGCCAGCAGTCCCGGACAGGGGACGGGGGCCAACGTCCTGACTTTC. Translating gives CASSPGQGTGANVLTF. The entire variable domain, with the rest obtained from reference TRBV5-4 and TRBJ2-6, is as follows: ETGVTQSPTHLIKTRGQQVTLRCSSQSGHNTVSWYQQALGQGPQFIFQYYREEENGRGNFPPRFSGLQFPNYSSELNVNALELDDSALYLCASSPGQGTGANVLTFGAGSRLTVL.